A selection of T cell receptor beta chains follows, all from one sample in a study of blood T cell repertoires in COVID-19. The method was immunoSEQ multiplex PCR; TCRdb's version includes in-frame clones alone and lacks a portion of them. The sample has over 200,000 clones; more than 70% are singletons. Source material: peripheral blood. Receptors originate from a woman aged 45-59 years with acute or convalescent COVID-19. Both conserved end residues are part of each CDR3. A D gene is named only where the DNA matches it firmly. A clone size is listed for some rows: how often the clone was seen (once, few, many), or a class if it is expanded.

cdr3_aa: CASSTLQGRAEAFF
cdr3_nt: TGTGCCAGTAGTACGCTCCAGGGAAGGGCTGAAGCTTTCTTT
clone_size: -
j_call: TRBJ1-1
v_call: TRBV19
d_call: -

cdr3_aa: CASSASGATNEKLFF
cdr3_nt: TGTGCCAGCAGCGCCTCAGGGGCAACTAATGAAAAACTGTTTTTT
clone_size: -
j_call: TRBJ1-4
v_call: TRBV5-4
d_call: -

cdr3_aa: CASSREYNEQFF
cdr3_nt: TGTGCCAGCAGCCGCGAATACAATGAGCAGTTCTTC
clone_size: -
j_call: TRBJ2-1
v_call: TRBV3-1/TRBV3-2
d_call: -

cdr3_aa: CASSLRYPETQYF
cdr3_nt: TGTGCCAGCAGTTTACGGTATCCGGAGACCCAGTACTTC
clone_size: once
j_call: TRBJ2-5
v_call: TRBV27
d_call: -

cdr3_aa: CASSTQGEFYEQYF
cdr3_nt: TGTGCCAGCAGTACGCAGGGGGAATTCTACGAGCAGTACTTC
clone_size: few
j_call: TRBJ2-7
v_call: TRBV28
d_call: TRBD1

cdr3_aa: CASSLSGAGGGYGYTF
cdr3_nt: TGCGCCAGCAGCTTGTCAGGGGCAGGGGGCGGCTATGGCTACACCTTC
clone_size: -
j_call: TRBJ1-2
v_call: TRBV5-1
d_call: TRBD1

cdr3_aa: CASSSGRAGGPAEQYF
cdr3_nt: TGTGCCAGCAGTTCGGGTAGAGCGGGAGGGCCGGCCGAGCAGTACTTC
clone_size: -
j_call: TRBJ2-7
v_call: TRBV6-2/TRBV6-3
d_call: TRBD2

cdr3_aa: CAGGLAGASYNEQFF
cdr3_nt: TGTGCCGGGGGACTAGCGGGAGCCTCCTACAATGAGCAGTTCTTC
clone_size: -
j_call: TRBJ2-1
v_call: TRBV19
d_call: TRBD2

cdr3_aa: CASRSGRGLEQFF
cdr3_nt: TGTGCCAGCAGGAGCGGGAGGGGGCTTGAGCAGTTCTTC
clone_size: few
j_call: TRBJ2-1
v_call: TRBV6-5
d_call: TRBD2

cdr3_aa: CSASSLSSYEQYF
cdr3_nt: TGCAGTGCTAGTAGCCTAAGCTCCTACGAGCAGTACTTC
clone_size: -
j_call: TRBJ2-7
v_call: TRBV20-1
d_call: -

cdr3_aa: CASSLGAHEQYF
cdr3_nt: TGTGCCAGCAGTTTGGGAGCGCACGAGCAGTACTTC
clone_size: -
j_call: TRBJ2-7
v_call: TRBV28
d_call: -

cdr3_aa: CASSLYGPPYEQYF
cdr3_nt: TGTGCCAGCAGTTTGTATGGGCCTCCCTACGAGCAGTACTTC
clone_size: -
j_call: TRBJ2-7
v_call: TRBV27
d_call: -

cdr3_aa: CASSSGENTEAFF
cdr3_nt: TGTGCCAGCAGTTCGGGGGAAAACACTGAAGCTTTCTTT
clone_size: -
j_call: TRBJ1-1
v_call: TRBV27
d_call: -

cdr3_aa: CATSDRDRGANQPQHF
cdr3_nt: TGTGCCACCAGTGACCGGGACAGGGGCGCGAATCAGCCCCAGCATTTT
clone_size: -
j_call: TRBJ1-5
v_call: TRBV24-1
d_call: TRBD1

cdr3_aa: CAWTHGSRAEAFF
cdr3_nt: TGTGCCTGGACTCACGGGTCGAGGGCTGAAGCTTTCTTT
clone_size: -
j_call: TRBJ1-1
v_call: TRBV30
d_call: -

cdr3_aa: CASSLLAGGVDEQFF
cdr3_nt: TGCGCCAGCAGCTTGTTGGCGGGAGGGGTTGATGAGCAGTTCTTC
clone_size: -
j_call: TRBJ2-1
v_call: TRBV5-1
d_call: TRBD2

cdr3_aa: CASSPGQGNEKLFF
cdr3_nt: TGTGCCAGCAGCCCGGGACAGGGAAACGAAAAACTGTTTTTT
clone_size: -
j_call: TRBJ1-4
v_call: TRBV7-2
d_call: TRBD1

cdr3_aa: CAISESRTIYEQYF
cdr3_nt: TGTGCCATCAGTGAGTCCAGGACAATCTACGAGCAGTACTTC
clone_size: -
j_call: TRBJ2-7
v_call: TRBV10-3
d_call: -

cdr3_aa: CASSLGTFEQYF
cdr3_nt: TGCGCCAGCAGCTTGGGTACTTTCGAGCAGTACTTC
clone_size: -
j_call: TRBJ2-7
v_call: TRBV5-1
d_call: -

cdr3_aa: CASSLGDSTFQETQYF
cdr3_nt: TGTGCCAGCAGCTTGGGGGACAGCACTTTTCAAGAGACCCAGTACTTC
clone_size: -
j_call: TRBJ2-5
v_call: TRBV5-4
d_call: TRBD1

cdr3_aa: CASSSSWGPPYEQYF
cdr3_nt: TGTGCCAGCAGCTCAAGTTGGGGGCCCCCCTACGAGCAGTACTTC
clone_size: -
j_call: TRBJ2-7
v_call: TRBV7-2
d_call: -

cdr3_aa: CASSMQTVPRGYNEQFF
cdr3_nt: TGTGCCAGTAGTATGCAGACAGTCCCAAGGGGGTACAATGAGCAGTTCTTC
clone_size: -
j_call: TRBJ2-1
v_call: TRBV19
d_call: -

cdr3_aa: CASSQDWDIGTEAFF
cdr3_nt: TGTGCCAGCAGCCAAGATTGGGACATCGGCACTGAAGCTTTCTTT
clone_size: -
j_call: TRBJ1-1
v_call: TRBV14
d_call: -

cdr3_aa: CATSDTGAYEQYF
cdr3_nt: TGTGCCACCAGTGACACGGGAGCCTACGAGCAGTACTTC
clone_size: -
j_call: TRBJ2-7
v_call: TRBV24-1
d_call: -

cdr3_aa: CASSHPERGTYEQYF
cdr3_nt: TGTGCCAGCAGCCATCCGGAGCGGGGTACCTACGAGCAGTACTTC
clone_size: -
j_call: TRBJ2-7
v_call: TRBV5-4
d_call: TRBD2

cdr3_aa: CASNPAGDTYEQYF
cdr3_nt: TGTGCCAGTAACCCCGCAGGCGATACCTACGAGCAGTACTTC
clone_size: -
j_call: TRBJ2-7
v_call: TRBV19
d_call: -

cdr3_aa: CASSGGRGTEAFF
cdr3_nt: TGTGCCAGCAGCGGAGGACGGGGCACTGAAGCTTTCTTT
clone_size: -
j_call: TRBJ1-1
v_call: TRBV3-1/TRBV3-2
d_call: -

cdr3_aa: CASSLGLAALQETQYF
cdr3_nt: TGCGCCAGCAGCTTGGGGCTAGCGGCCCTCCAAGAGACCCAGTACTTC
clone_size: -
j_call: TRBJ2-5
v_call: TRBV5-1
d_call: TRBD2

cdr3_aa: CASSPPDRVLYEQYF
cdr3_nt: TGTGCCAGCAGTCCGCCGGACAGGGTCCTTTACGAGCAGTACTTC
clone_size: -
j_call: TRBJ2-7
v_call: TRBV28
d_call: TRBD1

cdr3_aa: CASNPQGAHEQYF
cdr3_nt: TGTGCCAGCAATCCCCAGGGGGCCCACGAGCAGTACTTC
clone_size: -
j_call: TRBJ2-7
v_call: TRBV28
d_call: TRBD1

cdr3_aa: CASTLEGTLGYGYTF
cdr3_nt: TGTGCCAGCACCCTGGAGGGGACTTTGGGGTATGGCTACACCTTC
clone_size: -
j_call: TRBJ1-2
v_call: TRBV6-5
d_call: -

cdr3_aa: CASSLGGQEWDEQFF
cdr3_nt: TGTGCCAGCAGCTTAGGGGGACAGGAGTGGGATGAGCAGTTCTTC
clone_size: -
j_call: TRBJ2-1
v_call: TRBV11-3
d_call: TRBD1

cdr3_aa: CASSSGLQETQYF
cdr3_nt: TGTGCCAGCAGTTCGGGACTACAAGAGACCCAGTACTTC
clone_size: -
j_call: TRBJ2-5
v_call: TRBV28
d_call: TRBD2

cdr3_aa: CASSQRSQETQYF
cdr3_nt: TGCGCCAGCAGTCAGCGGTCCCAAGAGACCCAGTACTTC
clone_size: -
j_call: TRBJ2-5
v_call: TRBV5-1
d_call: -

cdr3_aa: CATGVGPTSGETQYF
cdr3_nt: TGTGCCACCGGCGTGGGGCCCACCAGTGGAGAGACCCAGTACTTC
clone_size: -
j_call: TRBJ2-5
v_call: TRBV24-1
d_call: -

cdr3_aa: CASSQGVIAGGSSKTQYF
cdr3_nt: TGTGCCAGCAGCCAAGGGGTCATAGCGGGAGGTTCCTCGAAGACCCAGTACTTC
clone_size: -
j_call: TRBJ2-5
v_call: TRBV4-2
d_call: TRBD2

cdr3_aa: CATSDPTRLAGNNEQFF
cdr3_nt: TGTGCCACCAGTGATCCGACCCGACTAGCGGGAAACAATGAGCAGTTCTTC
clone_size: few
j_call: TRBJ2-1
v_call: TRBV24-1
d_call: TRBD2

cdr3_aa: CSVGARLDSYEQYF
cdr3_nt: TGCAGCGTTGGGGCCAGGCTCGATTCCTACGAGCAGTACTTC
clone_size: -
j_call: TRBJ2-7
v_call: TRBV29-1
d_call: -

cdr3_aa: CASSQGRGGLDVDEQFF
cdr3_nt: TGTGCCAGCAGCCAAGGGAGGGGGGGTCTCGACGTGGATGAGCAGTTCTTC
clone_size: -
j_call: TRBJ2-1
v_call: TRBV3-1/TRBV3-2
d_call: -

cdr3_aa: CASTTGGTEAFF
cdr3_nt: TGTGCCAGCACTACAGGGGGCACTGAAGCTTTCTTT
clone_size: -
j_call: TRBJ1-1
v_call: TRBV12-3/TRBV12-4
d_call: TRBD1

cdr3_aa: CASSLHGGGETQYF
cdr3_nt: TGTGCCAGCAGTCTCCACGGCGGGGGGGAGACCCAGTACTTC
clone_size: -
j_call: TRBJ2-5
v_call: TRBV28
d_call: TRBD2

cdr3_aa: CASGRQGRGANIQYF
cdr3_nt: TGTGCCAGTGGAAGACAGGGAAGGGGAGCAAACATTCAGTACTTC
clone_size: -
j_call: TRBJ2-4
v_call: TRBV19
d_call: TRBD1

cdr3_aa: CASSYLQGSTWTNVLTF
cdr3_nt: TGTGCCAGCAGCTACCTACAGGGTAGTACTTGGACCAACGTCCTGACTTTC
clone_size: -
j_call: TRBJ2-6
v_call: TRBV11-2
d_call: -

cdr3_aa: CASTPTESSGNEQFF
cdr3_nt: TGTGCCAGCACCCCCACCGAGTCTAGCGGTAATGAGCAGTTCTTC
clone_size: once
j_call: TRBJ2-1
v_call: TRBV5-6
d_call: TRBD2

cdr3_aa: CASSEALGSGNYSYNEQFF
cdr3_nt: TGTGCCAGCAGTGAAGCGCTTGGTAGCGGGAACTACTCCTACAATGAGCAGTTCTTC
clone_size: -
j_call: TRBJ2-1
v_call: TRBV2
d_call: TRBD2

cdr3_aa: CAWSDLGQGFGNTIYF
cdr3_nt: TGTGCCTGGAGTGACCTCGGACAGGGGTTCGGAAACACCATATATTTT
clone_size: -
j_call: TRBJ1-3
v_call: TRBV30
d_call: TRBD1

cdr3_aa: CASSERQGNTEAFF
cdr3_nt: TGTGCCAGCAGTGAACGTCAGGGGAACACTGAAGCTTTCTTT
clone_size: -
j_call: TRBJ1-1
v_call: TRBV2
d_call: -

cdr3_aa: CASTYRANSGANVLTF
cdr3_nt: TGTGCCAGTACGTACAGGGCGAACTCTGGGGCCAACGTCCTGACTTTC
clone_size: -
j_call: TRBJ2-6
v_call: TRBV19
d_call: -

cdr3_aa: CASSVSDRGLNYGYTF
cdr3_nt: TGTGCCAGCAGTGTTTCGGACAGGGGACTTAACTATGGCTACACCTTC
clone_size: few
j_call: TRBJ1-2
v_call: TRBV6-1
d_call: TRBD1

cdr3_aa: CASSQRDRSEQYF
cdr3_nt: TGTGCCAGCAGCCAGAGGGACAGAAGCGAGCAGTACTTC
clone_size: -
j_call: TRBJ2-7
v_call: TRBV11-3
d_call: TRBD1

cdr3_aa: CASSLGQGSIYNEQFF
cdr3_nt: TGCGCCAGCAGCTTGGGACAGGGCTCTATCTACAATGAGCAGTTCTTC
clone_size: -
j_call: TRBJ2-1
v_call: TRBV5-1
d_call: TRBD1

cdr3_aa: CASSEGTGARELFF
cdr3_nt: TGCGCCAGCAGTGAAGGGACAGGGGCCCGGGAGCTGTTTTTT
clone_size: -
j_call: TRBJ2-2
v_call: TRBV10-1
d_call: TRBD1

cdr3_aa: CASSIGRDQDGYTF
cdr3_nt: TGTGCCAGTAGTATCGGCAGGGATCAAGATGGCTACACCTTC
clone_size: -
j_call: TRBJ1-2
v_call: TRBV19
d_call: -

cdr3_aa: CASSLDSGQGRGNTIYF
cdr3_nt: TGTGCCAGCAGCTTAGATTCGGGACAGGGAAGAGGAAACACCATATATTTT
clone_size: -
j_call: TRBJ1-3
v_call: TRBV7-6
d_call: TRBD1